Shown below are 20 T cell receptor beta chains from a single sample sequenced in a study of blood T cell repertoires in COVID-19. TCRdb's copy holds only in-frame clones and misses some; the assay was immunoSEQ multiplex PCR. The repertoire holds 290,000 or so clones, with around 90% as singletons. The sequencing sample was made of PBMCs or T cells enriched from blood (not recorded which). These receptors were collected from a young woman with acute COVID-19.

The chain joins TRBV28 to TRBJ2-3; 11 bases are a match to TRBD2. The ends lost 3 bases at V and 1 base at J; junction bases unmatched: 15. The CDR3 sequence is 20 residues long. Per germline, CDR1 MDHEN and CDR2 SYDVKM. CDR3 bases: TGTGCCAGCAGTTTGGGTCTAGCGGGAGGTACCCAGGTTGGCACAGATACGCAGTATTTT. It encodes CASSLGLAGGTQVGTDTQYF.

The chain carries TRBV28 and TRBJ1-3; a weak D match, TRBD1 (5 bases). Between the trimmed V and J ends, which lost 8 bases and 0 bases, there was a span of 14 bases. The CDR3 has 15 amino acids. The germline gives CDR1 MDHEN, CDR2 SYDVKM. The CDR3 sequence: CASGGTASSGNTIYF. The CDR3 bases are TGTGCCAGCGGCGGGACGGCGAGCTCTGGAAACACCATATATTTT.

This clone was recorded only once. The gene calls are TRBV3-1 (or the pseudogene TRBV3-2) and TRBJ1-5; no clear D. CDR1 LGHDT and CDR2 YNNKEL come from the germline V gene (reference sequence). The CDR3 is made up of 15 amino acids. Trimming cost V 3 bases and J 1 base, with 10 bases left between them. DNA of the CDR3: TGTGCCAGCAGCCAGTTGGCCGGGAGCAATCAGCCCCAGCATTTT. The encoded protein is CASSQLAGSNQPQHF.

The chain uses TRBV7-2 and TRBJ2-7, with D possibly being TRBD1 (5 bases). CDR1 is SGHTA, CDR2 FQGNSA, per germline. V lost 1 base to trimming and J lost 3 bases, with 19 bases between them. The CDR3 contains 17 residues. CDR3 protein: CASSLDEGRVFFYEQYF. The DNA of the CDR3 is TGTGCCAGCAGCTTAGACGAAGGCAGGGTTTTTTTCTACGAGCAGTACTTC.

V is TRBV14 and J is TRBJ1-6; a weak D match, TRBD1 (6 bases). Germline V gene data show CDR1 as SGHDN and CDR2 as FVKESK. CDR3 length: 13 amino acids. The V end was cut by 4 bases, the J end by 9 bases, with 10 bases between. CDR3 amino acids: CASSPGHLSPLHF. In DNA, the CDR3 is TGTGCCAGCAGCCCGGGACACCTTTCACCCCTCCACTTT.

The rearrangement links TRBV28 to TRBJ1-5; TRBD1 aligns across 9 bases. V shed 1 base, J shed 1 base, and the junction held 5 bases outside the gene matches. Germline CDR1 MDHEN, CDR2 SYDVKM. The CDR3 runs to 17 residues. The CDR3 loop is CASSLYPTGGSNQPQHF. DNA for the CDR3: TGTGCCAGCAGTTTATATCCAACAGGGGGCAGCAATCAGCCCCAGCATTTT.

The rearrangement uses TRBV15 and TRBJ2-3; tentatively, D is TRBD1 (6 bases). Germline CDR1 reads LNHNV; CDR2 reads YYDKDF (reference sequence). CDR3 length: 17 residues. V lost 1 base, J lost 4 bases, and 18 bases lay in between. The CDR3 region has the DNA TGTGCCACCAGCAGAGTGACAGGAATCACCTCCCCAGATACGCAGTATTTT. Translated: CATSRVTGITSPDTQYF.

The chain employs TRBV7-2 and TRBJ1-2, with 7 bases lining up with TRBD1. CDR1 and CDR2 from the germline V gene are SGHTA and FQGNSA. This CDR3 has 14 amino acids. J was trimmed by 6 bases and V by 3 bases; bases with no gene match: 7. In DNA form, the CDR3 reads TGTGCCAGCAGCTTGGGGACAGCGGCCCATGGCTACACCTTC. Translated: CASSLGTAAHGYTF. Full variable domain (missing parts from reference TRBV7-2 and TRBJ1-2): GAGVSQSPSNKVTEKGKDVELRCDPISGHTALYWYRQSLGQGLEFLIYFQGNSAPDKSGLPSDRFSAERTGGSVSTLTIQRTQQEDSAVYLCASSLGTAAHGYTFGSGTRLTVV.

V and J are TRBV6-1 and TRBJ2-5, with 7 bases that match TRBD2. Germline CDR1 reads MNHNS; CDR2 reads SASEGT. The CDR3 is 17 amino acids. Trimming cost V 3 bases and J 5 bases; bases outside gene matches: 15. The CDR3 DNA sequence: TGTGCCAGCAGTGACCGATCGGCGGGGACTATGGGGGAGACCCAGTACTTC. Translation gives CASSDRSAGTMGETQYF.

The rearrangement links TRBV18 to TRBJ1-2; 10 bases align to TRBD1. Germline values: CDR1 KGHSH, CDR2 LQKENI. V was clipped by 2 bases and J by 6 bases; unmatched bases: 15. The CDR3 runs 18 residues. The CDR3: CASSPVRTGGIGIHGYTF. The CDR3 coding sequence is TGTGCCAGCTCACCAGTCCGGACAGGGGGTATCGGGATTCATGGCTACACCTTC.

The count of this clone is one. The chain recombines TRBV7-9 with TRBJ2-5; the match to TRBD2 covers 8 bases. The trim removed 4 bases at V and 5 bases at J, leaving 3 bases unmatched. CDR3 length: 13 residues. Germline values: CDR1 SEHNR, CDR2 FQNEAQ (reference sequence). The CDR3 protein is CASSWTSPETQYF. CDR3 DNA sequence: TGTGCCAGCAGCTGGACTAGCCCTGAGACCCAGTACTTC.

The chain has TRBV13 and TRBJ2-3; perhaps TRBD2 as D (6 bases). The CDR3 spans 15 residues. V lost 5 bases to trimming and J lost 4 bases, with 16 bases between them. From germline, CDR1 is PRHDT and CDR2 FYEKMQ (reference sequence). The CDR3: CASSPPREWADTQYF. The CDR3 DNA reads as TGTGCCAGCAGCCCCCCCCGGGAGTGGGCAGATACGCAGTATTTT.

The count of this clone is one. This chain joins TRBV5-4 and TRBJ1-2, with a possible D match to TRBD1 (5 bases). The CDR3 length is 14 residues. Germline V gene lookup returns CDR1 SGHNT and CDR2 YYREEE (reference sequence). V was shortened by 3 bases and J by 2 bases, with 11 bases between the two germline ends. The DNA for the CDR3 is TGTGCCAGCAGCTCGGAGGGGCAGAACTATGGCTACACCTTC. This gives the protein CASSSEGQNYGYTF.

J is TRBJ2-7 and V is TRBV10-1; 13 bases are a match to TRBD2. This CDR3 is 16 amino acids long. Trimming removed 2 bases from V and 2 bases from J; junction bases left unmatched: 3. Germline values: CDR1 WNHNN, CDR2 SYGVQD (reference sequence). The CDR3 protein is CASSEGGTSGAYEQYF. The CDR3 DNA follows: TGCGCCAGCAGTGAGGGGGGGACTAGCGGGGCCTACGAGCAGTACTTC.

V gene TRBV14 combines with J gene TRBJ1-2; D is unresolved. This CDR3 is 15 amino acids long. Germline V gene data show CDR1 as SGHDN and CDR2 as FVKESK. V lost 4 bases, J lost 1 base, and 13 bases lay in between. The CDR3 spells CASSPPGGSNYGYTF. The CDR3 nucleotides read TGTGCCAGCAGCCCCCCGGGAGGCAGTAACTATGGCTACACCTTC.

This chain uses TRBV2 with TRBJ2-1, with 10 bases aligning to TRBD2. The germline V gene encodes CDR1 SNHLY and CDR2 FYNNEI. The CDR3 extends over 14 amino acids. The J segment lost 6 bases and the V segment lost 4 bases, leaving 3 bases of the junction unmatched. DNA of the CDR3: TGTGCCAGCAGTGTCCCTAGCGGGGGCAATGAGCAGTTCTTC. Protein: CASSVPSGGNEQFF. The full variable domain, rest sourced from reference TRBV2 and TRBJ2-1, is EPEVTQTPSHQVTQMGQEVILRCVPISNHLYFYWYRQILGQKVEFLVSFYNNEISEKSEIFDDQFSVERPDGSNFTLKIRSTKLEDSAMYFCASSVPSGGNEQFFGPGTRLTVL.

Comments on this clone: The sample contains more than one DNA sequence encoding this CDR3. This chain connects TRBV19 to TRBJ1-5; D is uncertain. V dropped 2 bases and J dropped 2 bases, with 10 bases sitting between them. The CDR3 is 15 residues long. Germline V gives CDR1 LNHDA, CDR2 SQIVND (reference sequence). The CDR3, as DNA: TGTGCCAGTAGTATATCGGGAGGCGGCAATCAGCCCCAGCATTTT. Translated, it gives CASSISGGGNQPQHF.

The rearrangement joins TRBV27 to TRBJ2-1; 11 bases are shared with TRBD2. The CDR3 covers 17 residues. Germline CDR1 reads MNHEY; CDR2 reads SMNVEV (reference sequence). Trimming removed 3 bases from V and 2 bases from J; junction bases left unmatched: 6. CDR3: CASSFTSGSYPYNEQFF. Written as DNA, the CDR3 is TGTGCCAGCAGTTTCACTAGCGGGAGTTACCCCTACAATGAGCAGTTCTTC.

The rearrangement uses TRBV4-1 and TRBJ2-7, with D possibly TRBD1 on 6 matching bases. CDR1 MGHRA and CDR2 YSYEKL come from the germline V gene. Trimming removed 0 bases at V and 0 bases at J, with 15 bases between. This CDR3 is built from 17 residues. Written as DNA, the CDR3 is TGCGCCAGCAGCCAAGATCCCCAGACAGGTACCTCCTACGAGCAGTACTTC. Protein product: CASSQDPQTGTSYEQYF.

This clone came up once. This chain joins TRBV28 and TRBJ2-7, with 10 bases aligning to TRBD1. V trimming: 4 bases; J trimming: 4 bases; junction bases outside the gene matches: 4. The CDR3 runs 14 residues. Germline V gene sequence: CDR1 MDHEN, CDR2 SYDVKM. CDR3 residues: CASSSGTGEYEQYF. DNA of the CDR3: TGTGCCAGCAGTTCCGGGACAGGGGAGTACGAGCAGTACTTC.